The 19 T cell receptor beta chains given below trace back to one sample, sequenced in a study of T cells after posttransplantation cyclophosphamide. The method was immunoSEQ multiplex PCR; TCRdb's version includes in-frame clones alone and lacks a portion of them. This repertoire holds roughly 24,000 clones, and none appear only once. The material sequenced was PBMCs. These receptors were obtained from a woman aged 60-75 years in good health, CMV-negative, and a related stem cell transplant donor.

This clone was picked up many times. The rearrangement uses TRBV6-1 and TRBJ2-7; 9 bases fit TRBD1. The V gene's germline CDR1 is MNHNS and CDR2 SASEGT. The J segment lost 5 bases and the V segment lost 4 bases, leaving 12 bases of the junction unmatched. There are 16 residues in the CDR3. The CDR3 DNA follows: TGTGCCAGCAGTGTCCGGGACAGGGCATTTTCCAACGAGCAGTACTTC. It codes for CASSVRDRAFSNEQYF.

This clone was detected many times. The chain carries TRBV19 and TRBJ1-6; 7 nucleotides match TRBD1. Germline values: CDR1 LNHDA, CDR2 SQIVND (reference sequence). The CDR3 sequence is 15 residues long. Trimming removed 5 bases from V and 8 bases from J; junction bases left unmatched: 9. The CDR3 region is CASSDVGTVHSPLHF. As DNA, the CDR3 is TGTGCCAGTAGTGATGTTGGGACAGTCCATTCACCCCTCCACTTT.

This clone occurred many times. The chain recombines TRBV11-2 with TRBJ2-2; D gene ambiguous. The CDR3 loop spans 12 amino acids. Germline CDR1 reads SGHAT; CDR2 reads FQNNGV. V was shortened by 6 bases and J by 5 bases, with 7 bases between the two germline ends. CDR3 loop: CASRLFTGELFF. Here the CDR3 DNA reads TGTGCCAGCAGACTCTTTACCGGGGAGCTGTTTTTT.

The table lists this clone with a few counts. The chain has TRBV4-1 and TRBJ2-5, with 9 bases that match TRBD2. Trimming removed 0 bases from V and 11 bases from J; junction bases left unmatched: 13. CDR3 length: 16 amino acids. Germline loops: CDR1 MGHRA, CDR2 YSYEKL. CDR3 sequence reads: CASSQELGTSRREQYF. For the CDR3, the DNA is TGCGCCAGCAGCCAAGAGTTGGGGACTAGCAGGCGGGAGCAGTACTTC.

This clone was observed many times. This chain uses TRBV6-4 with TRBJ2-2, with 7 bases that match TRBD1. V was clipped by 5 bases and J by 0 bases; unmatched bases: 3. The germline CDR1 and CDR2 sequences are MRHNA and SNTAGT. The CDR3 is 15 residues long. The chain's CDR3 is CASSHRGANTGELFF. The CDR3 DNA reads as TGTGCCAGCAGTCACAGGGGAGCGAACACCGGGGAGCTGTTTTTT.

This clone appeared many times. The chain employs TRBV6-6 and TRBJ2-1, with D uncertain. CDR1 MNHNY and CDR2 SVGAGI come from the germline V gene (reference sequence). V lost 6 bases, J lost 0 bases, and 6 bases lay in between. This CDR3 region has 13 residues. CDR3 residues: CASSPSSYNEQFF. CDR3 sequence (DNA): TGTGCCAGCAGCCCGAGCTCCTACAATGAGCAGTTCTTC.

This clone was observed a few times. The chain links TRBV29-1 to TRBJ2-3; 12 bases align to TRBD2. The V gene's germline CDR1 is SQVTM and CDR2 ANQGSEA. The CDR3 length is 13 residues. V lost 3 bases to trimming and J lost 5 bases; unmatched junction nucleotides: 0. This chain's CDR3 is CSVETSGRDTQYF. The DNA for the CDR3 is TGCAGCGTTGAGACTAGCGGGAGAGATACGCAGTATTTT.

In its sample, this clone was seen a few times. The gene calls are TRBV28 and TRBJ1-2; D is undetermined. Germline-derived CDR1 and CDR2 are MDHEN and SYDVKM. The CDR3 consists of 12 residues. The V gene lost 2 bases and the J gene lost 2 bases, with 3 bases spanning the gap. As DNA, the CDR3 is TGTGCCAGCAGTTTAACAAACTATGGCTACACCTTC. It is translated as CASSLTNYGYTF.

The chain carries TRBV6-5 and TRBJ1-6; no clear D gene. Per germline, CDR1 MNHEY and CDR2 SVGAGI. The CDR3 has 15 residues. V was clipped by 2 bases and J by 9 bases, with 14 bases between them. CDR3 amino acids: CASSYVGLRISPLHF. DNA of the CDR3: TGTGCCAGCAGTTACGTTGGACTACGGATTTCACCCCTCCACTTT.

This clone was detected ten times or more. This chain connects TRBV20-1 to TRBJ1-5; TRBD1 matches at 8 bases. The trim removed 1 base at V and 12 bases at J, leaving 2 bases unmatched. There are 11 residues in the CDR3. Germline V gives CDR1 DFQATT, CDR2 SNEGSKA (reference sequence). The CDR3 DNA reads TGCAGTGCTAGAGGGACAGGGTTCCAGCATTTT. Translating it yields CSARGTGFQHF.

This clone appeared many times. The gene calls are TRBV6-5 and TRBJ1-2, with a tentative D call TRBD1 (5 bases). Germline CDR1 MNHEY, CDR2 SVGAGI. The length of the CDR3 is 16 residues. V gave up 4 bases and J gave up 7 bases, with 22 bases separating them. The CDR3 region is CASSFTQAGYRGGYTF. CDR3 DNA: TGTGCCAGCAGTTTTACTCAGGCAGGGTACCGCGGTGGCTACACCTTC.

This clone was observed at least ten times. CDR3 residues: CASSFGQGATYEQYF. The CDR3 nucleotides read TGCGCCAGCAGCTTTGGACAGGGTGCAACCTACGAGCAGTACTTC. This sequence joins TRBV5-1 and TRBJ2-7; 8 bases are a match to TRBD1. Trimming removed 2 bases from V and 2 bases from J; junction bases left unmatched: 6. Per the germline V gene, CDR1 is SGHRS and CDR2 is YFSETQ. This CDR3 has 15 residues.

This clone was observed many times. The J gene is TRBJ1-1, the V gene TRBV27; TRBD1 might be the D (5 bases). The CDR3 has 14 amino acids. V dropped 8 bases and J dropped 1 base, with 14 bases sitting between them. Germline CDR1 and CDR2: MNHEY and SMNVEV (reference sequence). DNA of the CDR3: TGTGCCAGCTTGACAGTCAGGGAGAACACTGAAGCTTTCTTT. This translates into CASLTVRENTEAFF.

At least ten counts were recorded for this clone. This chain connects TRBV9 to TRBJ1-1, with D unclear. Trimming stripped 3 bases from V and 1 base from J, with 10 bases between. This CDR3 is 14 amino acids long. Germline V CDR1 and CDR2: SGDLS, YYNGEE. CDR3 nucleotide sequence: TGTGCCAGCAGCGCTGGACTGCAGAACACTGAAGCTTTCTTT. Translating gives CASSAGLQNTEAFF. Full variable domain (rest looked up from reference TRBV9 and TRBJ1-1): DSGVTQTPKHLITATGQRVTLRCSPRSGDLSVYWYQQSLDQGLQFLIQYYNGEERAKGNILERFSAQQFPDLHSELNLSSLELGDSALYFCASSAGLQNTEAFFGQGTRLTVV.

This clone was observed at least ten times. This chain connects TRBV23-1 to TRBJ1-2; D might be TRBD1 (6 bases). TRBV23-1 is noted as an ORF with a role that remains uncertain. V dropped 3 bases and J dropped 10 bases, with 15 bases sitting between them. The CDR3 loop spans 13 amino acids. The CDR3: CASSQGSGHHYTF. As DNA, the CDR3 is TGCGCCAGCAGTCAGGGTTCGGGACACCACTACACCTTC.

This clone occurred a few times. The chain uses TRBV7-6 and TRBJ2-7; 13 nucleotides agree with TRBD2. This CDR3 spans 19 amino acids. J gave up 2 bases and V 0 bases, and 10 bases lay outside the gene matches. Germline CDR1 and CDR2: SGHVS and FNYEAQ. CDR3 protein: CASSLARKGTSGAPYEQYF. CDR3 bases: TGTGCCAGCAGCTTAGCGCGTAAAGGGACTAGCGGGGCTCCCTACGAGCAGTACTTC.

This clone was counted at least ten times. The CDR3, as DNA: TGTGCCAGCAGTTCAGACAGGGGCGGGAATTCACCCCTCCACTTT. Its protein product is CASSSDRGGNSPLHF. The chain uses TRBV2 and TRBJ1-6, with 8 bases fitting TRBD1. The CDR3 extends over 15 amino acids. V shed 5 bases, J shed 7 bases, and the junction held 7 bases outside the gene matches. Germline-derived CDR1 and CDR2 are SNHLY and FYNNEI.

This clone was detected ten times or more. The chain is built from TRBV7-3 and TRBJ2-2, with a possible D match to TRBD2 (6 bases). CDR3 size: 16 residues. The germline V gene encodes CDR1 SGHTA and CDR2 FQGTGA. With 4 bases removed from V and 0 bases from J, the gap between germline ends came to 12 bases. CDR3 sequence reads: CASSSRTNPNTGELFF. The CDR3 coding sequence is TGTGCCAGCAGCTCTAGGACTAACCCGAACACCGGGGAGCTGTTTTTT.

This clone was seen at least ten times. V gene TRBV19 combines with J gene TRBJ1-6, with D unclear. CDR1 is LNHDA, CDR2 SQIVND, per germline (reference sequence). V gave up 6 bases and J gave up 9 bases, with 18 bases separating them. The CDR3 has 15 residues. The CDR3 reads CASRGVREARSPLHF. The CDR3 nucleotides are TGTGCCAGTAGGGGAGTGAGGGAGGCACGTTCACCCCTCCACTTT.